The following is a T cell receptor (beta chain) sequence with its context. No antigen is known for it. The data stem from a study of T cell repertoires in cytomegalovirus infection. About the research overall: Shared public TCR beta signatures pointed to both CMV infection and a matching HLA type. Overall study results and limits: Cumulated frequencies of public TCR beta families served to identify carriers of CMV plus the relevant HLA. What dominated the ex vivo response were HLA-C-restricted CMV-specific TCR beta clonotypes.

The CDR3 is made up of 14 amino acids. V was cut by 2 bases and J by 3 bases, with 10 bases left in between. TCRdb re-derived calls from the reads in MiXCR, one entry per CDR3 protein. This sample carries 310,000 or so distinct CDR3 sequences, approximately 25% of them seen once, and the ten largest clones take approximately 12%. The sequence derives from a human donor in good health (CMV status not recorded). Some clones in this sample may be carry-over from other donors' samples. This chain uses TRBV12-3 or TRBV12-4 with TRBJ2-5; weak D call: TRBD2 (5 bases). The material sequenced was cultured PBMCs, taken from culture after CMV antigen stimulation. CDR3 bases: TGTGCCAGCAGTTTACGGGAAGCGGAAGAGACCCAGTACTTC. Its protein is CASSLREAEETQYF.